A single sample gave rise to the 26 T cell receptor beta chains below, sequenced in a study of cytomegalovirus exposure and HLA in healthy donors. 13 Jbeta primers and 60 Vbeta primers were used for the PCR. Here immunoSEQ multiplex PCR was the method, and the copy in TCRdb shows in-frame clones only, minus some. The listing records around 150,000 clones. Sequenced input: PBMCs. The receptors derive from a man aged 35-49 years in good health and CMV-seronegative.

The chain employs TRBV18 and TRBJ2-7; tentative D call: TRBD1 (6 bases). The CDR3 is 14 amino acids. The germline V gene has CDR1 KGHSH and CDR2 LQKENI. V dropped 3 bases and J dropped 5 bases, with 14 bases sitting between them. CDR3 in DNA: TGTGCCAGCTCACCTCCCCTCAGGGGAAACGAGCAGTACTTC. Its protein is CASSPPLRGNEQYF.

V is TRBV5-1 and J is TRBJ1-1; tentatively, D is TRBD1 (6 bases). CDR3 length: 14 residues. Trimming stripped 4 bases from V and 6 bases from J, with 16 bases between. CDR1 and CDR2 from the germline V gene are SGHRS and YFSETQ. The DNA of the CDR3 is TGCGCCAGCAGCGACGTCAGGGGATCTTCTGAAGCTTTCTTT. It is translated as CASSDVRGSSEAFF.

The rearrangement uses TRBV19 and TRBJ1-1; TRBD1 matches at 7 bases. The CDR3 has 14 residues. The ends lost 6 bases at V and 4 bases at J; junction bases unmatched: 8. Per the germline V gene, CDR1 is LNHDA and CDR2 is SQIVND (reference sequence). CDR3 sequence: CASSDRALSTEAFF. Written as DNA, the CDR3 is TGTGCCAGTAGCGACAGGGCGCTTAGCACTGAAGCTTTCTTT.

The chain carries TRBV2 and TRBJ2-1, with a possible D match to TRBD1 (8 bases). Trimming took off 3 bases at V and 6 bases at J, with 18 bases between the two ends. Germline CDR1 is SNHLY and CDR2 is FYNNEI. The CDR3 length is 16 residues. The CDR3 DNA reads as TGTGCCAGCAGTGACTTCTGGCGGGGGACAGGCAATGAGCAGTTCTTC. As protein: CASSDFWRGTGNEQFF.

V is TRBV5-1 and J is TRBJ1-2; 7 nucleotides agree with TRBD1. After removal of 3 bases from V and 1 base from J, the junction contained 6 bases not matched to a gene. CDR1 SGHRS and CDR2 YFSETQ come from the germline V gene. CDR3 length equals 15 residues. The CDR3 loop is CASSSGTVNNYGYTF. The DNA of the CDR3 is TGCGCCAGCAGCTCGGGGACAGTCAATAACTATGGCTACACCTTC.

This chain uses TRBV7-2 with TRBJ2-7, with 12 bases lining up with TRBD2. The CDR3 contains 14 residues. Per the germline V gene, CDR1 is SGHTA and CDR2 is FQGNSA. The junction had 4 bases not matched to a gene; V was cut back by 6 bases and J by 4 bases. Here the CDR3 DNA reads TGTGCCAGCAGGAGGACTAGCGGGGTGTACGAGCAGTACTTC. Its translation: CASRRTSGVYEQYF.

The CDR3 is CASSRQGANTEAFF. CDR3 coding DNA: TGTGCCAGCAGCCGACAGGGGGCGAACACTGAAGCTTTCTTT. The chain employs TRBV7-8 and TRBJ1-1; TRBD1 matches 10 bases. CDR1 and CDR2 (germline): SGHVS, FQNEAQ. The CDR3 contains 14 residues. J was trimmed by 1 base and V by 5 bases; bases with no gene match: 1.

V gene TRBV2 combines with J gene TRBJ2-1; maybe TRBD1 (7 bases). The CDR3 extends over 14 amino acids. From germline, CDR1 is SNHLY and CDR2 FYNNEI. V lost 8 bases and J 2 bases, leaving 13 bases between the germline ends. This CDR3 is CASSGGPPYNEQFF. The CDR3 nucleotides are TGTGCCAGCTCAGGGGGGCCCCCCTACAATGAGCAGTTCTTC.

The V gene is TRBV5-4, the J gene TRBJ2-7; possibly TRBD1 for D (8 bases). The CDR3 loop spans 16 amino acids. V shed 3 bases and J shed 5 bases, with 21 bases lying between them. CDR1 SGHNT and CDR2 YYREEE come from the germline V gene (reference sequence). The CDR3 loop is CASSSPGQGGSDEQYF. The DNA for the CDR3 is TGTGCCAGCAGCTCGCCCGGACAGGGAGGGAGTGACGAGCAGTACTTC.

This sequence joins TRBV4-2 and TRBJ2-7; 10 bases fit TRBD2. The CDR3 is 17 amino acids. CDR1 and CDR2 from the germline V gene are LGHNA and YNFKEQ. V lost 0 bases and J lost 2; bases outside the gene matches: 7. DNA of the CDR3: TGTGCCAGCAGCCAAGAAAGGTTGCTAGCGGGAGCCTACGAGCAGTACTTC. Residues: CASSQERLLAGAYEQYF.

The chain links TRBV9 to TRBJ2-5; 7 bases align to TRBD2. Losses at the gene ends were 4 bases for V and 0 bases for J; bases not matched to a gene: 12. The germline CDR1 and CDR2 sequences are SGDLS and YYNGEE. This CDR3 spans 17 amino acids. DNA for the CDR3: TGTGCCAGCAGCCGTCAAGCTGGGGGGGGTTACCAAGAGACCCAGTACTTC. Translation gives CASSRQAGGGYQETQYF. Full variable domain (remainder filled in from reference TRBV9 and TRBJ2-5): DSGVTQTPKHLITATGQRVTLRCSPRSGDLSVYWYQQSLDQGLQFLIQYYNGEERAKGNILERFSAQQFPDLHSELNLSSLELGDSALYFCASSRQAGGGYQETQYFGPGTRLLVL.

The gene calls are TRBV5-1 and TRBJ1-4; the D is unclear. In germline, CDR1 is SGHRS, CDR2 YFSETQ. The CDR3 has 13 residues. V dropped 0 bases and J dropped 3 bases, with 3 bases sitting between them. CDR3 sequence (DNA): TGCGCCAGCAGCTTGGCCGCTAATGAAAAACTGTTTTTT. Amino acid sequence: CASSLAANEKLFF. The full variable domain, completed using reference TRBV5-1 and TRBJ1-4, is KAGVTQTPRYLIKTRGQQVTLSCSPISGHRSVSWYQQTPGQGLQFLFEYFSETQRNKGNFPGRFSGRQFSNSRSEMNVSTLELGDSALYLCASSLAANEKLFFGSGTQLSVL.

The rearrangement links TRBV5-4 to TRBJ1-4, with TRBD1 matching 12 bases. After removal of 1 base from V and 4 bases from J, the junction contained 5 bases not matched to a gene. This CDR3 contains 17 residues. CDR1 is SGHNT and CDR2 is YYREEE in the germline V gene (reference sequence). The CDR3 bases are TGTGCCAGCAGCTTGAGGGGACAGGGGGCTTTTAATGAAAAACTGTTTTTT. Translating it yields CASSLRGQGAFNEKLFF.

The CDR3 spells CASSGQGMVTGELFF. DNA for the CDR3: TGTGCCAGCAGTGGACAGGGGATGGTCACCGGGGAGCTGTTTTTT. The genes are TRBV2 and TRBJ2-2, with TRBD1 identical over 8 bases. V lost 4 bases, J lost 4 bases, and 5 bases stayed unmatched. Per germline, CDR1 SNHLY and CDR2 FYNNEI. The CDR3 runs 15 residues.

The chain uses TRBV5-1 and TRBJ1-6; 7 nucleotides match TRBD1. V dropped 1 base and J dropped 5; count of bases not matched to a gene: 6. From germline, CDR1 is SGHRS and CDR2 YFSETQ. CDR3 length: 16 residues. The CDR3 DNA reads TGCGCCAGCAGCTTGACAGGGGACCTTGATAATTCACCCCTCCACTTT. Residues: CASSLTGDLDNSPLHF.

CDR3 DNA: TGTGCCAGCAGTGCCAGTGGGGCCAACGTCCTGACTTTC. Translating it yields CASSASGANVLTF. The chain has TRBV6-1 and TRBJ2-6, with no clear D. V lost 4 bases and J 3 bases, leaving 4 bases between the germline ends. The germline CDR1 and CDR2 sequences are MNHNS and SASEGT. The CDR3 sequence is 13 residues long.

The CDR3 nucleotides read TGTGCCAGCAGCTTAGCTGGGACAGTTGGAAACACCATATATTTT. Its protein product is CASSLAGTVGNTIYF. The rearrangement uses TRBV7-8 and TRBJ1-3, with 7 bases matching TRBD1. Germline trimming cut 0 bases from V and 3 bases from J; bases unmatched to any gene: 2. Germline V gene data show CDR1 as SGHVS and CDR2 as FQNEAQ. This CDR3 is built from 15 residues.

CDR3 in amino acids: CASSYLSATMNTEAFF. CDR3 in DNA: TGTGCCAGCAGTTATTTGTCGGCGACAATGAACACTGAAGCTTTCTTT. V and J are TRBV6-5 and TRBJ1-1; D remains ambiguous. V lost 3 bases to trimming and J lost 0 bases, with 14 bases between them. The CDR3 is made up of 16 amino acids. The germline CDR1 and CDR2 sequences are MNHEY and SVGAGI.

V gene TRBV6-6 combines with J gene TRBJ1-4; 8 bases align to TRBD1. This CDR3 region has 15 residues. V gave up 5 bases and J gave up 6 bases; unmatched junction bases: 8. From germline, CDR1 is MNHNY and CDR2 SVGAGI (reference sequence). CDR3 sequence: CASSPSGGQDEKLFF. DNA of the CDR3: TGTGCCAGCAGTCCGTCAGGGGGCCAGGATGAAAAACTGTTTTTT.

V gene TRBV11-2 combines with J gene TRBJ2-5; TRBD1 aligns across 7 bases. This CDR3 is 15 amino acids long. V lost 4 bases to trimming and J lost 5 bases; unmatched junction nucleotides: 10. The V gene's germline CDR1 is SGHAT and CDR2 FQNNGV. The DNA of the CDR3 is TGTGCCAGCAGCTGGTTGGACAGGCCCCAGGAGACCCAGTACTTC. Its protein product is CASSWLDRPQETQYF.

The V and J genes are TRBV7-3 and TRBJ2-3, with TRBD1 as a possible D gene (5 bases). Germline CDR1 reads SGHTA; CDR2 reads FQGTGA. V was shortened by 0 bases and J by 1 base, with 14 bases between the two germline ends. The CDR3 consists of 17 residues. CDR3 nucleotides: TGTGCCAGCAGCTTAACCCCGTGGGGCCGAGGCACAGATACGCAGTATTTT. Translated: CASSLTPWGRGTDTQYF. Looking up the rest from reference TRBV7-3 and TRBJ2-3 gives the full variable domain: GAGVSQTPSNKVTEKGKYVELRCDPISGHTALYWYRQSLGQGPEFLIYFQGTGAADDSGLPNDRFFAVRPEGSVSTLKIQRTERGDSAVYLCASSLTPWGRGTDTQYFGPGTRLTVL.

This chain links TRBV19 with TRBJ2-3, with D perhaps matching TRBD1 (6 bases). CDR3 length: 18 residues. Per germline, CDR1 LNHDA and CDR2 SQIVND (reference sequence). Trimming removed 4 bases at V and 1 base at J, with 21 bases between. CDR3 in amino acids: CASSTGTLTPRGTDTQYF. In DNA form, the CDR3 reads TGTGCCAGTAGTACCGGGACATTGACCCCGCGGGGCACAGATACGCAGTATTTT.

This chain joins TRBV2 and TRBJ1-1, with D possibly matching TRBD1 (6 bases). V dropped 5 bases and J dropped 4 bases, with 14 bases sitting between them. CDR3 size: 14 residues. CDR1 and CDR2 (germline): SNHLY, FYNNEI. DNA of the CDR3: TGTGCCAGCAGTTTTCGGACAGTGACCACTGAAGCTTTCTTT. It codes for CASSFRTVTTEAFF. Complete variable domain (other parts from reference TRBV2 and TRBJ1-1): EPEVTQTPSHQVTQMGQEVILRCVPISNHLYFYWYRQILGQKVEFLVSFYNNEISEKSEIFDDQFSVERPDGSNFTLKIRSTKLEDSAMYFCASSFRTVTTEAFFGQGTRLTVV.

The V gene is TRBV11-3, the J gene TRBJ2-7; 8 bases align to TRBD1. The CDR3 is 12 residues long. Germline lookup yields CDR1 SGHNT and CDR2 YENEEA. V was clipped by 8 bases and J by 6 bases; unmatched bases: 6. CDR3 nucleotides: TGTGCCAGCTCTAGACAGGGGTCCGAGCAGTACTTC. It translates to CASSRQGSEQYF.

CDR3 in amino acids: CASSTPSSGVYNEQFF. The CDR3 DNA reads TGTGCCAGCAGCACCCCGTCGTCAGGGGTCTACAATGAGCAGTTCTTC. This chain joins TRBV7-9 and TRBJ2-1; a weak D match, TRBD1 (6 bases). The germline V and J ends were trimmed by 5 bases and 3 bases, with 17 bases remaining between them. The CDR3 is 16 amino acids. Looked up from germline, CDR1 is SEHNR and CDR2 is FQNEAQ (reference sequence).

The chain recombines TRBV2 with TRBJ1-1, with 9 bases identical to TRBD1. Losses at the gene ends were 6 bases for V and 1 base for J; bases not matched to a gene: 6. The CDR3 spans 15 residues. Germline V CDR1 and CDR2: SNHLY, FYNNEI. CDR3 DNA sequence: TGTGCCAGCAGGGAGCCGGGACAGGGGAACACTGAAGCTTTCTTT. Amino acids: CASREPGQGNTEAFF. Filled out from reference TRBV2 and TRBJ1-1, the complete variable domain reads EPEVTQTPSHQVTQMGQEVILRCVPISNHLYFYWYRQILGQKVEFLVSFYNNEISEKSEIFDDQFSVERPDGSNFTLKIRSTKLEDSAMYFCASREPGQGNTEAFFGQGTRLTVV.